Given below is one T cell receptor beta chain in context. The assay, immunoSEQ v3.0, was run at survey level. Samples were sequenced targeting roughly 40,000-50,000 T-cell genomes each. The table came from immunoSEQ multiplex PCR; TCRdb's copy has only in-frame clones and leaves some out. The data hold about 28,000 clones, with over 80% observed a single time. The data stem from a study of long-term antiretroviral therapy in people with HIV. The CDR3 has 16 residues. CDR1 and CDR2 from the germline V gene are SGHAT and FQNNGV. V lost 1 base and J lost 0, with 10 bases in between. The sequences come from unsorted PBMCs, collected 0.4 years after starting antiretroviral therapy. The J gene is TRBJ2-4, the V gene TRBV11-2; D might be TRBD2 (5 bases). The TCR comes from a man between 18 and 35 years old with HIV. The CDR3 sequence: CASSLAAVIAKNIQYF. CDR3 in DNA: TGTGCCAGCAGCTTAGCAGCGGTCATAGCCAAAAACATTCAGTACTTC.